These 25 T cell receptor beta chains share one sample of origin, sequenced in a study of cytomegalovirus exposure and HLA in healthy donors (dated by TCRdb to the late 2010s). The library was generated by the immunoSEQ multiplex PCR assay. A mixture of 60 forward primers for TCR Vbeta segments and 13 reverse primers for TCR Jbeta segments was used in the multiplex PCR. TCRdb limited this immuneACCESS table to in-frame rearrangements with V and J called. A share of clones is missing; checked studies link under half to unresolved V genes, and the rest is unexplained. The table for this sample lists some 270,000 clones; around nine tenths of them were counted only once. About 1.7% of the sample lies in the top ten. Sequencing was done on a sample of PBMCs. These receptors came from a girl aged 2-10 years in good health and CMV-seronegative.

In its sample, this clone was seen once. V usage is TRBV4-1 and J usage is TRBJ2-2, with 7 bases that match TRBD1. V was pared by 4 bases and J by 1 base, with 3 bases of the junction left unmatched. The germline CDR1 and CDR2 sequences are MGHRA and YSYEKL. CDR3 length equals 15 residues. The CDR3 region is CASSPGTVNTGELFF. CDR3 DNA: TGCGCCAGCAGCCCAGGGACAGTGAACACCGGGGAGCTGTTTTTT.

This clone appeared a single time. The rearrangement joins TRBV19 to TRBJ2-3, with 7 bases that match TRBD1. The CDR3 length is 14 residues. CDR1 is LNHDA, CDR2 SQIVND, per germline (reference sequence). V was pared by 1 base and J by 4 bases, with 2 bases of the junction left unmatched. Here the CDR3 DNA reads TGTGCCAGTAGTATAGGGACAGGATCAGATACGCAGTATTTT. As protein: CASSIGTGSDTQYF. The full variable domain, completed using reference TRBV19 and TRBJ2-3, is DGGITQSPKYLFRKEGQNVTLSCEQNLNHDAMYWYRQDPGQGLRLIYYSQIVNDFQKGDIAEGYSVSREKKESFPLTVTSAQKNPTAFYLCASSIGTGSDTQYFGPGTRLTVL.

The chain uses TRBV28 and TRBJ1-1; unclear D gene. Germline V gives CDR1 MDHEN, CDR2 SYDVKM. The CDR3 totals 13 residues. V lost 8 bases, J lost 1 base, and 11 bases lay in between. CDR3 loop: CASGFTSNTEAFF. The CDR3 nucleotides are TGTGCCAGCGGCTTTACATCGAACACTGAAGCTTTCTTT. The full variable domain, in which reference TRBV28 and TRBJ1-1 provide the parts outside the CDR3, is DVKVTQSSRYLVKRTGEKVFLECVQDMDHENMFWYRQDPGLGLRLIYFSYDVKMKEKGDIPEGYSVSREKKERFSLILESASTNQTSMYLCASGFTSNTEAFFGQGTRLTVV.

In regard to this clone: The CDR3 does not close with the conserved phenylalanine or tryptophan, likely indicating a read error. No DNA is shown, since the ends of the CDR3 on it are uncertain; the CDR3 is the one TCRdb lists. CDR3: CASSYTRTGVGT. The rearrangement uses TRBV6-5 and TRBJ2-7; TRBD1, the table's D call, lacks a check against the DNA. Germline V gene lookup returns CDR1 MNHEY and CDR2 SVGAGI. The CDR3 numbers 12 amino acids, ends counted.

The count of this clone is one. The genes are TRBV7-9 and TRBJ2-4; 7 bases are a match to TRBD1. The trim removed 1 base at V and 0 bases at J, leaving 6 bases unmatched. The length of the CDR3 is 17 residues. Germline lookup yields CDR1 SEHNR and CDR2 FQNEAQ (reference sequence). The CDR3, as DNA: TGTGCCAGCAGCTTAGGTCGACAGGGTCTAGCCAAAAACATTCAGTACTTC. The encoded protein is CASSLGRQGLAKNIQYF.

This sequence joins TRBV9 and TRBJ2-2; D is ambiguous. V dropped 1 base and J dropped 2 bases, with 9 bases sitting between them. The germline V gene encodes CDR1 SGDLS and CDR2 YYNGEE. The CDR3 covers 15 residues. CDR3 bases: TGTGCCAGCAGCGTACAGGTTACCAACACCGGGGAGCTGTTTTTT. It translates to CASSVQVTNTGELFF.

The chain recombines TRBV27 with TRBJ2-5, with a tentative D call TRBD1 (5 bases). The length of the CDR3 is 14 residues. Germline CDR1 is MNHEY and CDR2 is SMNVEV (reference sequence). Trimming pared 3 bases from V and 1 base from J, leaving 9 bases between. This CDR3 is CASSFAQGQETQYF. CDR3 nucleotides: TGTGCCAGCAGTTTCGCCCAGGGCCAAGAGACCCAGTACTTC.

This sequence joins TRBV9 and TRBJ2-1; 7 nucleotides match TRBD1. There are 14 residues in the CDR3. CDR1 is SGDLS and CDR2 is YYNGEE in the germline V gene. With V trimmed by 1 base and J by 8 bases, 6 bases remained unmatched. CDR3 region: CASSVWDSYDEQFF. DNA of the CDR3: TGTGCCAGCAGCGTATGGGACAGTTATGATGAGCAGTTCTTC.

This chain joins TRBV11-3 and TRBJ2-5; no clear D. Germline V CDR1 and CDR2: SGHNT, YENEEA. V gave up 1 base and J gave up 2 bases, with 5 bases separating them. The CDR3 runs to 13 residues. DNA for the CDR3: TGTGCCAGCAGCTTAGGTATTCAAGAGACCCAGTACTTC. It specifies CASSLGIQETQYF.

This clone has a handful of counts. The chain employs TRBV6-1 and TRBJ1-5, with D tentatively TRBD1 (5 bases). Trimming shortened V by 8 bases and J by 3 bases, and 11 bases separated the two germline ends. The CDR3 is 13 residues long. CDR1 and CDR2 (germline): MNHNS, SASEGT. The CDR3 sequence is CASSDRLNQPQHF. CDR3 DNA: TGTGCCAGCTCTGACAGACTCAATCAGCCCCAGCATTTT.

The CDR3, as DNA: TGTGCCAGCAGTTTCCCAACCACCCGGGAACAGGGGGCGGGGATGGGTGGCTACACCTTC. It codes for CASSFPTTREQGAGMGGYTF. The V call is TRBV28, the J call TRBJ1-2; 9 bases match TRBD1. The germline V gene has CDR1 MDHEN and CDR2 SYDVKM. The CDR3 covers 20 residues. V lost 3 bases and J lost 7; bases outside the gene matches: 24.

The chain links TRBV5-8 to TRBJ2-7, with D possibly TRBD2 on 5 matching bases. The ends were cut back, 0 bases at V and 2 bases at J, with 12 bases in the middle. The germline CDR1 and CDR2 sequences are SGHTS and YDEGEE. The CDR3 totals 15 residues. The CDR3 spells CASSLDLGKTYEQYF. Written as DNA, the CDR3 is TGTGCCAGCAGCTTGGATCTCGGGAAGACCTACGAGCAGTACTTC.

This rearrangement joins TRBV28 to TRBJ2-1; 8 bases are shared with TRBD1. V gave up 5 bases and J gave up 7 bases; unmatched junction bases: 4. CDR1 is MDHEN and CDR2 is SYDVKM in the germline V gene. The CDR3 is 13 amino acids. For the CDR3, the DNA is TGTGCCAGCAGTCCGACAGGGGTGAATGAGCAGTTCTTC. It specifies CASSPTGVNEQFF.

The rearrangement uses TRBV7-8 and TRBJ1-4; D unresolved. Between the trimmed V and J ends, which lost 5 bases and 0 bases, there was a span of 10 bases. The CDR3 runs 15 residues. The germline gives CDR1 SGHVS, CDR2 FQNEAQ. The chain's CDR3 is CASSEDYTTNEKLFF. DNA for the CDR3: TGTGCCAGCAGCGAAGACTACACAACTAATGAAAAACTGTTTTTT.

V is TRBV7-9 and J is TRBJ2-2, with 7 bases aligning to TRBD2. The CDR3 covers 17 residues. CDR1 and CDR2 (germline): SEHNR, FQNEAQ (reference sequence). Trimming at V came to 6 bases and at J to 4 bases, leaving 14 bases not matched to a gene. Here the CDR3 reads CASSPGGILVGTGELFF. DNA of the CDR3: TGTGCCAGCAGTCCCGGGGGGATCCTAGTGGGCACCGGGGAGCTGTTTTTT.

The chain links TRBV5-5 to TRBJ1-1, with D maybe TRBD1 (6 bases). This CDR3 has 17 residues. CDR1 and CDR2 from the germline V gene are SGHKS and YYEKEE (reference sequence). V was trimmed by 2 bases and J by 1 base, leaving 18 bases between them. The CDR3 DNA reads as TGTGCCAGCAGCTTATTTCCGGGGGGGCAGACGAACACTGAAGCTTTCTTT. Protein sequence: CASSLFPGGQTNTEAFF.

V gene TRBV29-1 combines with J gene TRBJ1-6; D remains unclear. Per germline, CDR1 SQVTM and CDR2 ANQGSEA. The CDR3 runs 17 residues. Trimming pared 6 bases from V and 8 bases from J, leaving 26 bases between. The CDR3, as DNA: TGCAGCGTCCAACTTTCCGAACCCACGGGGTTGGATTCACCCCTCCACTTT. As protein: CSVQLSEPTGLDSPLHF.

The V and J genes are TRBV13 and TRBJ1-4; D might be TRBD1 (5 bases). The germline V gene encodes CDR1 PRHDT and CDR2 FYEKMQ (reference sequence). The CDR3 is 12 amino acids. V lost 3 bases to trimming and J lost 6 bases, with 5 bases between them. The CDR3 DNA reads TGTGCCAGCAGCTTCAGGGATGAAAAACTGTTTTTT. This gives the protein CASSFRDEKLFF.

V and J are TRBV27 and TRBJ1-1; possible D gene TRBD1, 5 bases. The V end was cut by 1 base, the J end by 0 bases, with 9 bases between. This CDR3 contains 15 residues. Germline CDR1 and CDR2: MNHEY and SMNVEV (reference sequence). Written as DNA, the CDR3 is TGTGCCAGCAGTTTATTGGGGGGGATGAACACTGAAGCTTTCTTT. Protein product: CASSLLGGMNTEAFF.

Only a few counts were recorded for this clone. V gene TRBV30 combines with J gene TRBJ2-3, with TRBD2 as a possible D gene (5 bases). Trimming left V 2 bases short and J 4 bases short, with 13 bases between. Looked up from germline, CDR1 is GTSNPN and CDR2 is SVGIG (reference sequence). The CDR3 has 14 amino acids. CDR3 amino acids: CAWSPQIGADTQYF. CDR3 coding DNA: TGTGCCTGGAGTCCCCAGATCGGGGCAGATACGCAGTATTTT.

The rearrangement links TRBV5-1 to TRBJ2-5; D may be TRBD1 (5 bases). The V end lost 2 bases, the J end lost 11 bases, and 10 bases lay between the germline ends. The CDR3 runs to 11 residues. Per the germline V gene, CDR1 is SGHRS and CDR2 is YFSETQ. DNA for the CDR3: TGCGCCAGCAGCTTAGGGGATACGCAGTACTTC. Protein product: CASSLGDTQYF. The full variable domain, rest sourced from reference TRBV5-1 and TRBJ2-5, is KAGVTQTPRYLIKTRGQQVTLSCSPISGHRSVSWYQQTPGQGLQFLFEYFSETQRNKGNFPGRFSGRQFSNSRSEMNVSTLELGDSALYLCASSLGDTQYFGPGTRLLVL.

V gene TRBV5-6 combines with J gene TRBJ2-2, with TRBD2 identical over 7 bases. The CDR3 has 14 residues. Germline loops: CDR1 SGHDT, CDR2 YYEEEE. The J segment lost 4 bases and the V segment lost 0 bases, leaving 0 bases of the junction unmatched. The CDR3 sequence is CASSLAGGTGELFF. The CDR3 bases are TGTGCCAGCAGCTTGGCGGGGGGCACCGGGGAGCTGTTTTTT.

V gene TRBV12-5 combines with J gene TRBJ1-2; D might be TRBD1 (5 bases). With 0 bases removed from V and 7 bases from J, the gap between germline ends came to 15 bases. The CDR3 has 15 amino acids. Germline CDR1 LGHNT, CDR2 FRNRAP. CDR3 loop: CASGLVNWGRSGYTF. The CDR3 DNA sequence: TGTGCTAGTGGTTTGGTAAATTGGGGCAGATCTGGCTACACCTTC.

The CDR3 DNA reads as TGTGCCAGCAGCTTAGCAGTCACAGGACACCCGTCCTACAATGAGCAGTTCTTC. This translates into CASSLAVTGHPSYNEQFF. The chain recombines TRBV11-2 with TRBJ2-1; D perhaps matches TRBD1 (5 bases). The V gene lost 1 base and the J gene lost 1 base, with 17 bases spanning the gap. Germline CDR1 is SGHAT and CDR2 is FQNNGV. The CDR3 is 18 amino acids.

This CDR3 is CASSGGVGAFF. In DNA form, the CDR3 reads TGTGCCAGCAGCGGGGGCGTAGGGGCTTTCTTT. V is TRBV5-6 and J is TRBJ1-1; tentatively, D is TRBD1 (6 bases). The CDR3 is made up of 11 amino acids. Trimming pared 4 bases from V and 11 bases from J, leaving 12 bases between. Germline CDR1 reads SGHDT; CDR2 reads YYEEEE.